This passage covers 14 T cell receptor beta chains from one sample sequenced in a study of cytomegalovirus exposure and HLA in healthy donors (dated by TCRdb to 2016 to 2017). Library preparation employed the immunoSEQ multiplex PCR assay. For the multiplex PCR, a mixture combining 60 forward primers for TCR Vbeta segments and 13 reverse primers for TCR Jbeta segments was used. Drawn from immuneACCESS, this table holds only the in-frame rearrangements with V and J called that TCRdb kept. Clones are partly lost; checked studies trace under half to an unresolved V gene and leave the rest unexplained. Here the sample has around 200,000 clones; roughly 77% occur a single time. About 4.4% of the sample lies in the top ten. Sequencing was carried out using PBMCs. These receptors were taken from a man aged 25 to 40 in good health and CMV-seropositive.

This chain connects TRBV27 to TRBJ1-5; possibly TRBD1 for D (6 bases). V was trimmed by 5 bases and J by 3 bases, leaving 14 bases between them. Looked up from germline, CDR1 is MNHEY and CDR2 is SMNVEV (reference sequence). CDR3 size: 15 residues. The CDR3 nucleotides are TGTGCCAGCAGTCCGGGTCAGGGGACCAATCAGCCCCAGCATTTT. It translates to CASSPGQGTNQPQHF.

The chain recombines TRBV2 with TRBJ2-1, with D tentatively TRBD2 (5 bases). This CDR3 region has 13 residues. Trimming shortened V by 7 bases and J by 5 bases, and 12 bases separated the two germline ends. Per germline, CDR1 SNHLY and CDR2 FYNNEI. CDR3 coding DNA: TGTGCCAGCATGCGCGGGTATAACAATGAGCAGTTCTTC. Encoded protein: CASMRGYNNEQFF.

This clone was found a few times. The chain joins TRBV7-9 to TRBJ2-7, with D possibly TRBD2 on 6 matching bases. Germline CDR1 reads SEHNR; CDR2 reads FQNEAQ (reference sequence). The CDR3 extends over 15 amino acids. V shed 3 bases and J shed 4 bases, with 16 bases lying between them. Here the CDR3 DNA reads TGTGCCAGCAGCTTCCTGGGGACGGGACTGTACGAGCAGTACTTC. Its translation: CASSFLGTGLYEQYF.

The chain recombines TRBV7-9 with TRBJ2-1; a weak D match, TRBD1 (6 bases). Per the germline V gene, CDR1 is SEHNR and CDR2 is FQNEAQ (reference sequence). V lost 0 bases, J lost 7 bases, and 13 bases lay in between. The CDR3 runs 15 residues. The CDR3 DNA sequence: TGTGCCAGCAGCTTAGCCAGGGGTCGTATTAATGAGCAGTTCTTC. Its translation is CASSLARGRINEQFF.

V gene TRBV5-1 combines with J gene TRBJ2-7, with TRBD2 matching 9 bases. The ends lost 1 base at V and 5 bases at J; junction bases unmatched: 7. The CDR3 extends over 15 amino acids. Germline values: CDR1 SGHRS, CDR2 YFSETQ. CDR3 region: CASSLMGLAGNEQYF. The CDR3, as DNA: TGCGCCAGCAGCTTGATGGGCCTAGCGGGAAACGAGCAGTACTTC.

The rearrangement joins TRBV27 to TRBJ2-3, with D unclear. Trimming pared 2 bases from V and 0 bases from J, leaving 6 bases between. CDR3 length: 14 residues. The germline V gene has CDR1 MNHEY and CDR2 SMNVEV (reference sequence). CDR3 bases: TGTGCCAGCAGTTTAGCCTACAGCACAGATACGCAGTATTTT. Translated, it gives CASSLAYSTDTQYF.

In this sample, this clone turned up a few times. The chain carries TRBV19 and TRBJ1-5; D is ambiguous. The germline CDR1 and CDR2 sequences are LNHDA and SQIVND (reference sequence). V lost 6 bases and J lost 1, with 10 bases in between. This CDR3 is 14 amino acids long. This chain's CDR3 is CASRGGSSNQPQHF. The CDR3 nucleotides are TGTGCCAGTAGGGGAGGGAGCAGCAATCAGCCCCAGCATTTT. Full variable domain (outside the CDR3, taken from reference TRBV19 and TRBJ1-5): DGGITQSPKYLFRKEGQNVTLSCEQNLNHDAMYWYRQDPGQGLRLIYYSQIVNDFQKGDIAEGYSVSREKKESFPLTVTSAQKNPTAFYLCASRGGSSNQPQHFGDGTRLSIL.

The CDR3 protein is CASSWKETSLDEQFF. The CDR3 bases are TGCGCCAGCAGCTGGAAGGAGACTAGCCTCGATGAGCAGTTCTTC. The chain couples TRBV5-1 to TRBJ2-1, with 7 bases matching TRBD2. J gave up 8 bases and V 3 bases, and 11 bases lay outside the gene matches. Germline lookup yields CDR1 SGHRS and CDR2 YFSETQ. This CDR3 has 15 residues.

CDR3 region: CASSGRDALSGANVLTF. The DNA of the CDR3 is TGTGCCAGCAGCGGCAGGGATGCCCTCTCTGGGGCCAACGTCCTGACTTTC. The rearrangement links TRBV7-8 to TRBJ2-6, with D maybe TRBD1 (5 bases). The V end lost 5 bases, the J end lost 0 bases, and 14 bases lay between the germline ends. CDR1 is SGHVS and CDR2 is FQNEAQ in the germline V gene. The length of the CDR3 is 17 residues.

The chain recombines TRBV4-2 with TRBJ1-5, with a weak D call TRBD1 (6 bases). The CDR3 extends over 15 amino acids. From germline, CDR1 is LGHNA and CDR2 YNFKEQ. V dropped 0 bases and J dropped 6 bases, with 12 bases sitting between them. The CDR3 loop is CASSQDIGGVQPQHF. CDR3 in DNA: TGTGCCAGCAGCCAAGATATAGGGGGAGTTCAGCCCCAGCATTTT.

In its sample, this clone was seen once. The genes are TRBV9 and TRBJ1-5, with D unclear. V lost 0 bases and J lost 5, with 9 bases in between. CDR1 and CDR2 (germline): SGDLS, YYNGEE. This CDR3 spans 14 amino acids. The CDR3 sequence is CASSVGEGDQPQHF. In DNA, the CDR3 is TGTGCCAGCAGCGTAGGAGAGGGTGATCAGCCCCAGCATTTT.

This chain links TRBV6-4 with TRBJ1-2, with TRBD1 matching 8 bases. Germline loops: CDR1 MRHNA, CDR2 SNTAGT. The CDR3 has 13 residues. Germline trimming cut 2 bases from V and 8 bases from J; bases unmatched to any gene: 4. The chain's CDR3 is CASSDQGAAGYTF. The CDR3 DNA reads TGTGCCAGCAGTGACCAGGGGGCTGCAGGCTACACCTTC.

This clone was observed a handful of times. V usage is TRBV19 and J usage is TRBJ1-5; 9 bases are a match to TRBD1. The trim removed 2 bases at V and 6 bases at J, leaving 5 bases unmatched. CDR3 size: 15 residues. The germline V gene has CDR1 LNHDA and CDR2 SQIVND (reference sequence). The CDR3 DNA reads as TGTGCCAGTAGTATAACCTTACAGGGGGCTCAGCCCCAGCATTTT. Its protein is CASSITLQGAQPQHF.

The chain recombines TRBV11-3 with TRBJ1-1, with TRBD1 identical over 10 bases. The V and J ends lost 3 bases and 4 bases, in that order; junction bases with no gene match: 11. From germline, CDR1 is SGHNT and CDR2 YENEEA. There are 17 residues in the CDR3. The CDR3 loop reads CASSFIRTGGLGTEAFF. CDR3 DNA sequence: TGTGCCAGCAGCTTCATCCGGACAGGGGGTCTTGGCACTGAAGCTTTCTTT.